Below, 19 T cell receptor beta chains from the same sample are listed, as sequenced in a study of blood T cell repertoires in COVID-19. Measured with immunoSEQ multiplex PCR; TCRdb has only the in-frame clones, and not every one. This sample has 400,000 to 550,000 clones, with nearly 90% found just once. The sequenced sample consisted of PBMCs or T cells enriched from blood (not recorded which). The receptor set was obtained from a woman aged 18 to 35 with acute COVID-19.

This chain joins TRBV7-2 and TRBJ2-3; D call uncertain. The germline V gene encodes CDR1 SGHTA and CDR2 FQGNSA. The CDR3 is 13 amino acids. Between the trimmed V and J ends, which lost 3 bases and 4 bases, there was a span of 8 bases. CDR3 sequence: CASSFMSPDTQYF. The CDR3 DNA sequence: TGTGCCAGCAGCTTTATGTCTCCAGATACGCAGTATTTT.

The genes are TRBV6-5 and TRBJ1-2; D may be TRBD1 (6 bases). Per germline, CDR1 MNHEY and CDR2 SVGAGI. CDR3 length equals 12 residues. Trimming removed 7 bases at V and 4 bases at J, with 10 bases between. In DNA form, the CDR3 reads TGTGCCAGCACAGGGGCGATCTATGGCTACACCTTC. Its protein product is CASTGAIYGYTF.

The chain combines TRBV12-5 with TRBJ2-7; TRBD2 matches 7 bases. The length of the CDR3 is 14 residues. V was clipped by 1 base and J by 6 bases; unmatched bases: 6. CDR1 and CDR2 (germline): LGHNT, FRNRAP. CDR3 coding DNA: TGTGCTAGTGGTTTGGCGGGGGGTCGATTCGAGCAGTACTTC. It specifies CASGLAGGRFEQYF. The variable domain in full, completed from reference TRBV12-5 and TRBJ2-7, reads DARVTQTPRHKVTEMGQEVTMRCQPILGHNTVFWYRQTMMQGLELLAYFRNRAPLDDSGMPKDRFSAEMPDATLATLKIQPSEPRDSAVYFCASGLAGGRFEQYFGPGTRLTVT.

This chain uses TRBV9 with TRBJ1-2; TRBD1 agrees at 9 bases. V was clipped by 3 bases and J by 8 bases; unmatched bases: 8. Germline V gives CDR1 SGDLS, CDR2 YYNGEE. The CDR3 covers 14 residues. The CDR3 DNA reads as TGTGCCAGCAGCGGGGACAGGGCTTTTGAAGGCTACACCTTC. Protein product: CASSGDRAFEGYTF.

Here the CDR3 DNA reads TGTGCCAGCAGCTTGGGGGACAGGGGTTCTCAGGCGGACGAGCAGTACTTC. Its protein product is CASSLGDRGSQADEQYF. The chain combines TRBV7-2 with TRBJ2-7, with 10 bases identical to TRBD1. The CDR3 consists of 17 residues. With 3 bases clipped from V and 5 bases from J, the junction kept 13 bases outside the gene matches. Germline V gene lookup returns CDR1 SGHTA and CDR2 FQGNSA.

This chain uses TRBV5-5 with TRBJ1-1; no reliable D call. The V end was cut by 2 bases, the J end by 4 bases, with 9 bases between. CDR3 length: 13 residues. Germline CDR1 SGHKS, CDR2 YYEKEE (reference sequence). The chain's CDR3 is CASSFGPGTEAFF. CDR3 nucleotides: TGTGCCAGCAGCTTTGGCCCGGGCACTGAAGCTTTCTTT.

The CDR3 region has the DNA TGTGCCAGCAGCTTGGGTCTAGCGGGGATGGACAATGAGCAGTTCTTC. Translation gives CASSLGLAGMDNEQFF. The rearrangement joins TRBV5-5 to TRBJ2-1; 9 bases fit TRBD2. CDR3 length: 16 amino acids. The germline CDR1 and CDR2 sequences are SGHKS and YYEKEE (reference sequence). The V segment lost 0 bases and the J segment 5 bases; nucleotides outside the gene matches: 6. Full variable domain (missing parts from reference TRBV5-5 and TRBJ2-1): DAGVTQSPTHLIKTRGQQVTLRCSPISGHKSVSWYQQVLGQGPQFIFQYYEKEERGRGNFPDRFSARQFPNYSSELNVNALLLGDSALYLCASSLGLAGMDNEQFFGPGTRLTVL.

This chain uses TRBV10-2 with TRBJ1-1; no definite D call. V was shortened by 3 bases and J by 5 bases, with 16 bases between the two germline ends. Looked up from germline, CDR1 is WSHSY and CDR2 is SAAADI. There are 15 residues in the CDR3. The CDR3 region is CASSDGGVVGTEAFF. DNA of the CDR3: TGCGCCAGCAGTGACGGCGGGGTCGTGGGAACTGAAGCTTTCTTT.

The gene calls are TRBV6-1 and TRBJ1-2; a possible D gene is TRBD1 (6 bases). With 3 bases removed from V and 3 bases from J, the gap between germline ends came to 8 bases. Germline V gives CDR1 MNHNS, CDR2 SASEGT. The CDR3 has 13 residues. The chain's CDR3 is CASSDSGDYGYTF. The CDR3 bases are TGTGCCAGCAGTGATTCAGGGGACTATGGCTACACCTTC.

The chain couples TRBV2 to TRBJ2-1; 9 bases agree with TRBD1. Germline V gene lookup returns CDR1 SNHLY and CDR2 FYNNEI. This CDR3 has 15 amino acids. With 5 bases clipped from V and 3 bases from J, the junction kept 5 bases outside the gene matches. The CDR3 here is CASSLDRGDYNEQFF. In nucleotides, the CDR3 is TGTGCCAGCAGTCTAGACAGGGGGGACTACAATGAGCAGTTCTTC.

V usage is TRBV18 and J usage is TRBJ1-5, with a possible D match to TRBD1 (5 bases). The CDR3 contains 17 residues. Germline V gene sequence: CDR1 KGHSH, CDR2 LQKENI. Trimming pared 6 bases from V and 1 base from J, leaving 19 bases between. CDR3 protein: CASSGVGGGRSNQPQHF. CDR3 DNA: TGTGCCAGCTCGGGTGTTGGCGGGGGAAGGAGCAATCAGCCCCAGCATTTT.

J is TRBJ1-1 and V is TRBV5-1; D uncertain. The germline V gene has CDR1 SGHRS and CDR2 YFSETQ. Trimming removed 2 bases at V and 0 bases at J, with 5 bases between. This CDR3 is built from 13 residues. This CDR3 reads CASSFRLNTEAFF. CDR3 DNA sequence: TGCGCCAGCAGCTTCAGGCTGAACACTGAAGCTTTCTTT.

This rearrangement joins TRBV10-2 to TRBJ2-4; tentative D call: TRBD2 (7 bases). CDR3 length: 14 amino acids. CDR1 and CDR2 (germline): WSHSY, SAAADI. Trimming left V 2 bases short and J 5 bases short, with 10 bases between. The CDR3 region is CASSEAGAQNIQYF. In nucleotides, the CDR3 is TGCGCCAGCAGTGAGGCGGGGGCGCAAAACATTCAGTACTTC.

V usage is TRBV19 and J usage is TRBJ1-4; 8 bases map to TRBD1. V lost 9 bases, J lost 1 base, and 13 bases stayed unmatched. CDR1 is LNHDA and CDR2 is SQIVND in the germline V gene (reference sequence). This CDR3 spans 17 amino acids. Here the CDR3 DNA reads TGTGCCAGCACCGACAGGGGCGGATTTGGAACTAATGAAAAACTGTTTTTT. Its protein is CASTDRGGFGTNEKLFF.

A few counts support this clone. The chain carries TRBV5-8 and TRBJ2-1; 7 positions match TRBD2. The CDR3 has 15 residues. Germline values: CDR1 SGHTS, CDR2 YDEGEE. After removal of 3 bases from V and 3 bases from J, the junction contained 6 bases not matched to a gene. The CDR3 loop reads CASSSFAGDYNEQFF. The CDR3 DNA reads as TGTGCCAGCAGCTCCTTTGCGGGAGACTACAATGAGCAGTTCTTC.

V is TRBV9 and J is TRBJ1-2; 7 bases line up with TRBD1. V was clipped by 8 bases and J by 7 bases; unmatched bases: 5. The length of the CDR3 is 11 residues. Germline lookup yields CDR1 SGDLS and CDR2 YYNGEE. CDR3: CASQQGSGYTF. The CDR3 coding sequence is TGTGCCAGTCAACAGGGGAGTGGCTACACCTTC.

This chain joins TRBV10-2 and TRBJ1-3; maybe TRBD1 (6 bases). V lost 8 bases, J lost 0 bases, and 17 bases lay in between. This CDR3 has 16 residues. CDR1 is WSHSY and CDR2 is SAAADI in the germline V gene. This CDR3 is CASGEPTGSSGNTIYF. The CDR3 coding sequence is TGCGCCAGCGGCGAACCCACAGGGAGCTCTGGAAACACCATATATTTT.

A note on this clone: Additional DNA sequences in this sample encode the identical CDR3. The chain couples TRBV7-2 to TRBJ2-7; tentatively, D is TRBD1 (6 bases). CDR3 length: 15 residues. With 1 base removed from V and 1 base from J, the gap between germline ends came to 11 bases. In germline, CDR1 is SGHTA, CDR2 FQGNSA. The CDR3 nucleotides read TGTGCCAGCAGCTTAGGGGGGCAGGGGTCCTACGAGCAGTACTTC. It encodes CASSLGGQGSYEQYF.

V is TRBV7-8 and J is TRBJ2-7, with a tentative D call TRBD1 (6 bases). The germline V gene encodes CDR1 SGHVS and CDR2 FQNEAQ. V was cut by 1 base and J by 1 base, with 8 bases left in between. This CDR3 region has 14 residues. In DNA, the CDR3 is TGTGCCAGCAGCTTAGAGGGGGAATCCTACGAGCAGTACTTC. This codes for CASSLEGESYEQYF. The variable domain in full, with the rest retrieved from reference TRBV7-8 and TRBJ2-7, is GAGVSQSPRYKVAKRGQDVALRCDPISGHVSLFWYQQALGQGPEFLTYFQNEAQLDKSGLPSDRFFAERPEGSVSTLKIQRTQQEDSAVYLCASSLEGESYEQYFGPGTRLTVT.